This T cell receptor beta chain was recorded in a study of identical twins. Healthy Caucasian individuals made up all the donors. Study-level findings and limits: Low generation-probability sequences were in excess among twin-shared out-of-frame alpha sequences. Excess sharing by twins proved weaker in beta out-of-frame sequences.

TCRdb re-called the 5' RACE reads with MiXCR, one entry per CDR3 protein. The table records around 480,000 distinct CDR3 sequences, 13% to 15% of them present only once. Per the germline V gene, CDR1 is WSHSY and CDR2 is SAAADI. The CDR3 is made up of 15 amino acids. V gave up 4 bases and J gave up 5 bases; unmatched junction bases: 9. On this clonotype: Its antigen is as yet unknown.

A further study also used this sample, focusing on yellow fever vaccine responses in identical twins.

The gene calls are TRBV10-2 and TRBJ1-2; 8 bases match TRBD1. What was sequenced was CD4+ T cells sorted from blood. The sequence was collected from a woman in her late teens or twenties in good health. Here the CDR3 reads CASSVPGQGVYGYTF. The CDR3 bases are TGCGCCAGCAGTGTTCCCGGACAGGGCGTATATGGCTACACCTTC.